This T cell receptor (beta chain) derives from a study of CD8 T cells in Susac syndrome. Peripheral blood CD8+ and CD4+ T cells were profiled by TCR beta sequencing. While serving as controls, healthy donors were matched for age and sex. Negative isolation was used for CD8+ and CD4+ T cells, and FACS enrichment was applied to TEMRA cells. It was with random hexamers that roughly 0.45 to 1 ug RNA was reverse transcribed. A multiplex approach, immunoSEQ multiplex PCR, amplified TCR beta CDR3 across 54 Vbeta and 13 Jbeta. TCRdb redid the calling of the immunoSEQ multiplex PCR reads with MiXCR, one entry per CDR3 protein. This table holds 70,000 or so distinct CDR3 sequences, approximately 95% found once. Germline V gene sequence: CDR1 SGDLS, CDR2 YYNGEE. V was pared by 0 bases and J by 4 bases, with 5 bases between. CDR3 size: 14 residues.

The V gene is TRBV9, the J gene TRBJ1-6; D not resolved. The specimen sequenced was CD8+ T cells from PBMCs. The TCR was taken from a human donor in good health. The CDR3 reads CASSVEQYNSPLHF. The CDR3 DNA follows: TGTGCCAGCAGCGTAGAACAGTATAATTCACCCCTCCACTTT.